This T cell receptor (beta chain) was captured in a study of cytomegalovirus exposure and HLA in healthy donors. About the study: Among over 300 genotyped donors, 80% to 90% fell in the Caucasian-associated ancestry cluster. Study results and caveats: When analyzed later, a missense DCLRE1C variant was found to be linked to TCR beta V- and J-gene trimming. Specificity of three CMV-associated chains for CMV antigens was verified in vitro.

The primer mix had 60 Vbeta and 13 Jbeta primers. Here immunoSEQ multiplex PCR was the method, and the copy in TCRdb shows in-frame clones only, minus some. The sample records under 170,000 clones, 55% to 70% being singletons. Turning to this clone: Its specificity is not known.

Likely unrecorded immune exposures existed in these nominally healthy donors. This TCR came from a woman in her sixties in good health and CMV-seropositive. Source material: PBMCs.

CDR3 sequence: CAWSVGGSGYEQYF. For the CDR3, the DNA is TGTGCCTGGAGTGTGGGTGGGTCCGGGTACGAGCAGTACTTC. The V gene is TRBV30, the J gene TRBJ2-7; no clear D gene. The V end lost 0 bases, the J end lost 4 bases, and 13 bases lay between the germline ends. This CDR3 is 14 amino acids long. Germline V gene lookup returns CDR1 GTSNPN and CDR2 SVGIG (reference sequence).